The 9 T cell receptor beta chains below come from one sample, sequenced in a study of blood T cells in healthy people across ages. Using a J-beta primer mix together with a sample-barcoded 5' primer, a second PCR was run for about 6 to 12 cycles. In TCRdb, the 5' RACE reads were re-called with MiXCR into one record per CDR3 protein. This sample yields hundreds of thousands of distinct CDR3 sequences, of which under 45% are seen a single time; approximately 19% belongs to the top ten. The sequenced material came from blood. Receptors were obtained from a man aged 60 to 69 in good health.

V gene TRBV12-3 or TRBV12-4 combines with J gene TRBJ2-5; 10 bases are shared with TRBD2. CDR3 length: 16 amino acids. The V gene end was trimmed by 6 bases and the J gene end by 5 bases; junction bases not matched to a gene: 12. The CDR3 protein is CASRITSGKFRETQYF. In DNA, the CDR3 is TGTGCCAGCAGAATAACTAGCGGGAAATTCCGGGAGACCCAGTACTTC.

The chain uses TRBV5-6 and TRBJ2-7, with D tentatively TRBD1 (5 bases). This CDR3 spans 15 amino acids. Trimming stripped 4 bases from V and 5 bases from J, with 19 bases between. In germline, CDR1 is SGHDT, CDR2 YYEEEE. The CDR3 bases are TGTGCCAGCAGCCCCTACGCAGGGATCAGCAACGAGCAGTACTTC. It encodes CASSPYAGISNEQYF.

V usage is TRBV6-2 or TRBV6-3 and J usage is TRBJ2-1, with D hard to call. Trimming left V 2 bases short and J 9 bases short, with 14 bases between. The germline gives CDR1 MNHEY, CDR2 SVGEGT. CDR3 length: 14 residues. CDR3 protein: CASSYMSVPTEQFF. CDR3 coding DNA: TGTGCCAGCAGTTACATGAGCGTCCCTACTGAGCAGTTCTTC.

The V call is TRBV20-1, the J call TRBJ2-7; perhaps TRBD2 as D (5 bases). The CDR3 runs 13 residues. CDR1 DFQATT and CDR2 SNEGSKA come from the germline V gene (reference sequence). Trimming cost V 6 bases and J 9 bases, with 21 bases left between them. Here the CDR3 DNA reads TGCAGTGCGCGCCCAGCGGATGCACGCACGCAGTACTTC. Translating it yields CSARPADARTQYF.

This clonotype has only a few counts. The J gene is TRBJ2-5, the V gene TRBV9; a possible D gene is TRBD2 (7 bases). The germline V and J ends were trimmed by 2 bases and 4 bases, with 18 bases remaining between them. Germline V gives CDR1 SGDLS, CDR2 YYNGEE. The CDR3 is 16 residues long. The CDR3 region is CASSVSWGGAGETQYF. For the CDR3, the DNA is TGTGCCAGCAGCGTCTCATGGGGGGGGGCCGGAGAGACCCAGTACTTC.

The chain joins TRBV20-1 to TRBJ1-1, with TRBD1 identical over 7 bases. Germline CDR1 is DFQATT and CDR2 is SNEGSKA (reference sequence). This CDR3 comprises 13 residues. J gave up 3 bases and V 5 bases, and 6 bases lay outside the gene matches. CDR3 region: CSALTGVDTEAFF. In DNA form, the CDR3 reads TGCAGTGCTCTAACAGGGGTGGACACTGAAGCTTTCTTT.

This clonotype was detected only once. This chain joins TRBV12-3 or TRBV12-4 and TRBJ1-5, with 8 positions matching TRBD1. V gave up 4 bases and J gave up 6 bases; unmatched junction bases: 11. The CDR3 is made up of 16 amino acids. Here the CDR3 reads CASSSRRGRGPQPQHF. CDR3 coding DNA: TGTGCCAGCAGTTCCCGACGAGGCAGGGGGCCTCAGCCCCAGCATTTT.

This sequence joins TRBV6-2 or TRBV6-3 and TRBJ1-6; D is undetermined. This CDR3 is 16 amino acids long. Germline V gives CDR1 MNHEY, CDR2 SVGEGT. The V end was cut by 8 bases, the J end by 4 bases, with 18 bases between. CDR3: CASRSTWAVYNSPLHF. In nucleotides, the CDR3 is TGTGCCAGCCGATCCACGTGGGCCGTTTATAATTCACCCCTCCACTTT.

The gene calls are TRBV20-1 and TRBJ2-7; no definite D call. The V gene lost 0 bases and the J gene lost 0 bases, with 6 bases spanning the gap. Per germline, CDR1 DFQATT and CDR2 SNEGSKA (reference sequence). The CDR3 contains 13 residues. The CDR3 is CSARDVSSYEQYF. DNA for the CDR3: TGCAGTGCTAGAGATGTGAGCTCCTACGAGCAGTACTTC.